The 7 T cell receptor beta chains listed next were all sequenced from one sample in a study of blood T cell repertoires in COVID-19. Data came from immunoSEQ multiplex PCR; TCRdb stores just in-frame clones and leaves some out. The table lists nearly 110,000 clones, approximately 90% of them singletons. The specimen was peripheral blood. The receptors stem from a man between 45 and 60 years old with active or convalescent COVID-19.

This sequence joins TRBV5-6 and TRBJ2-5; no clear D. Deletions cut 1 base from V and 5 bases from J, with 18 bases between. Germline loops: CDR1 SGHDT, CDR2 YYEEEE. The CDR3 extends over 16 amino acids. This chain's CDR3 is CASSLQSASLFETQYF. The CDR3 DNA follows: TGTGCCAGCAGCTTGCAGTCCGCTAGTCTCTTCGAGACCCAGTACTTC.

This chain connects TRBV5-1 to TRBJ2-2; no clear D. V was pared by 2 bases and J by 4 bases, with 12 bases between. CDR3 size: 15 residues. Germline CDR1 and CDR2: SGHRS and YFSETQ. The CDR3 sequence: CASSFQVSSTGELFF. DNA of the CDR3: TGCGCCAGCAGCTTCCAGGTTTCATCCACCGGGGAGCTGTTTTTT.

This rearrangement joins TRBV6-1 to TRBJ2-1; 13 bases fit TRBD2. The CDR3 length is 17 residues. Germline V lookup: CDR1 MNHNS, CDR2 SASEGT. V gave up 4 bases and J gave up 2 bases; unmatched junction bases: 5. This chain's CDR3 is CASSALGTSGTYNEQFF. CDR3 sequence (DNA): TGTGCCAGCAGTGCGCTTGGGACTAGCGGGACCTACAATGAGCAGTTCTTC.

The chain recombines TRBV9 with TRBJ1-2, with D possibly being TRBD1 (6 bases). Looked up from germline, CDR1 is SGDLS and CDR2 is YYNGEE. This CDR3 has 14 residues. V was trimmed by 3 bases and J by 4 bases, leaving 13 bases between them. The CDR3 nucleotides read TGTGCCAGCAGCGCAGACCTGGGGGCCTATGGCTACACCTTC. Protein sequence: CASSADLGAYGYTF.

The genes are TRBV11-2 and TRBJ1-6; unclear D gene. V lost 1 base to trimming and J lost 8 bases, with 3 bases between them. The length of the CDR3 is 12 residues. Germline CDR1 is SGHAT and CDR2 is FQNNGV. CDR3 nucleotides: TGTGCCAGCAGCTTAGTCGATTCACCCCTCCACTTT. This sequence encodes CASSLVDSPLHF.

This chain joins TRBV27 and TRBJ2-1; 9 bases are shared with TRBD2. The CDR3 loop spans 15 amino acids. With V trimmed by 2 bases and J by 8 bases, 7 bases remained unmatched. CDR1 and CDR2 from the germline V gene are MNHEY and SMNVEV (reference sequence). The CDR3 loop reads CASSLGLAGRDEQFF. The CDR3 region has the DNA TGTGCCAGCAGTTTAGGGCTAGCGGGAAGGGATGAGCAGTTCTTC.

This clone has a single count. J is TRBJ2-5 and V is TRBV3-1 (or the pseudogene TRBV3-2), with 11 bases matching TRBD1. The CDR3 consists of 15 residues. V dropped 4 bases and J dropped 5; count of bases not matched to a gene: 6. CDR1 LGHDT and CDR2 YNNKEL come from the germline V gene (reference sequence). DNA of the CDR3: TGTGCCAGCAGCCTGAGGACAGGGGGCCTTGAGACCCAGTACTTC. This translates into CASSLRTGGLETQYF.